This TCR beta chain is drawn from a study of blood T cell repertoires in COVID-19. About the research overall: Sites in the United States, Italy and Spain provided acute and convalescent COVID-19 samples.

This clone was seen a single time. Profiling relied on immunoSEQ multiplex PCR, and the TCRdb table lists in-frame clones only, not all of them. Among 130,000 or so clones listed, about nine tenths were seen once. The CDR3 loop spans 13 amino acids. CDR1 and CDR2 from the germline V gene are DFQATT and SNEGSKA (reference sequence). V was trimmed by 3 bases and J by 7 bases, leaving 15 bases between them. The sequenced material came from peripheral blood. This receptor was identified in a man between 40 and 49 years old with acute or convalescent COVID-19. This chain links TRBV20-1 with TRBJ1-2; weak D call: TRBD1 (6 bases). The CDR3 is CSASFPDSIGYTF. CDR3 in DNA: TGCAGTGCTAGTTTCCCGGACAGTATTGGCTACACCTTC.